The 32 T cell receptor beta chains reported below all come from one sample, sequenced in a study of shared clonotypes between healthy human individuals. Assay: immunoSEQ multiplex PCR; the TCRdb copy retains only in-frame clones and omits some. The sample includes about 2.4 million clones, approximately 90% of them seen just once. The specimen sequenced was naive CD4+ T cells sorted from blood. The sample's subset: CD45RA+ positively selected. Receptors originate from a man aged 18-30 years in good health.

The V and J genes are TRBV9 and TRBJ2-2, with no clear D. This CDR3 contains 14 residues. Trimming left V 0 bases short and J 5 bases short, with 8 bases between. Looked up from germline, CDR1 is SGDLS and CDR2 is YYNGEE. In DNA form, the CDR3 reads TGTGCCAGCAGCGTAGGTTGGCAGACCGGGGAGCTGTTTTTT. This codes for CASSVGWQTGELFF.

The chain employs TRBV6-1 and TRBJ1-6, with D hard to call. V was trimmed by 2 bases and J by 10 bases, leaving 9 bases between them. CDR1 and CDR2 from the germline V gene are MNHNS and SASEGT. This CDR3 has 13 residues. DNA for the CDR3: TGTGCCAGCAGTGAACTTATCTGGTCACCCCTCCACTTT. This sequence encodes CASSELIWSPLHF.

The chain employs TRBV6-5 and TRBJ2-1; no clear D gene. Germline values: CDR1 MNHEY, CDR2 SVGAGI. The CDR3 has 16 residues. V was shortened by 0 bases and J by 5 bases, with 14 bases between the two germline ends. This CDR3 is CASSYSSGASDNEQFF. The CDR3 coding sequence is TGTGCCAGCAGTTACTCCTCCGGAGCAAGCGACAATGAGCAGTTCTTC.

This chain links TRBV7-2 with TRBJ1-1; weak D call: TRBD1 (6 bases). CDR1 is SGHTA and CDR2 is FQGNSA in the germline V gene. Trimming pared 6 bases from V and 3 bases from J, leaving 17 bases between. The CDR3 runs to 15 residues. CDR3 coding DNA: TGTGCCAGCAGAATACGGGCGGGGGCGGACACTGAAGCTTTCTTT. Translating gives CASRIRAGADTEAFF.

Concerning this clone: In the same sample, other DNA sequences code for this CDR3. The CDR3 region is CASSQAGTATNEKLFF. Here the CDR3 DNA reads TGCGCCAGCAGCCAGGCCGGGACAGCAACTAATGAAAAACTGTTTTTT. The rearrangement joins TRBV4-1 to TRBJ1-4; 7 bases match TRBD1. The CDR3 is made up of 16 amino acids. Germline CDR1 reads MGHRA; CDR2 reads YSYEKL. V lost 3 bases to trimming and J lost 0 bases; unmatched junction nucleotides: 4.

Worth noting for this clone: Compared with germline, one end of the junction differs, possibly owing to a read error. The V and J genes are TRBV18 and TRBJ2-7; TRBD2 aligns across 7 bases. CDR3 length equals 14 residues. In germline, CDR1 is KGHSH, CDR2 LQKENI. The CDR3 nucleotides read TGTGCCAGCTCCCCACGGGGGGTATCCTACGAGCAGTACTTC. Protein: CASSPRGVSYEQYF.

The chain uses TRBV5-4 and TRBJ1-2, with D perhaps matching TRBD1 (6 bases). Deletions cut 4 bases from V and 3 bases from J, with 16 bases between. CDR3 length: 15 residues. Germline lookup yields CDR1 SGHNT and CDR2 YYREEE (reference sequence). The CDR3 bases are TGTGCCAGCAGCCCCGGGCGGCCAGGGGACTATGGCTACACCTTC. Its protein is CASSPGRPGDYGYTF.

This clone was counted once. V gene TRBV15 combines with J gene TRBJ1-5; TRBD1 might be the D (6 bases). This CDR3 is 16 amino acids long. V lost 5 bases to trimming and J lost 2 bases, with 16 bases between them. Germline V lookup: CDR1 LNHNV, CDR2 YYDKDF (reference sequence). The CDR3 is CATSATGRGGNQPQHF. The CDR3 DNA is TGTGCCACCAGCGCGACAGGTCGTGGGGGCAATCAGCCCCAGCATTTT. Full variable domain (outside the CDR3, taken from reference TRBV15 and TRBJ1-5): DAMVIQNPRYQVTQFGKPVTLSCSQTLNHNVMYWYQQKSSQAPKLLFHYYDKDFNNEADTPDNFQSRRPNTSFCFLDIRSPGLGDTAMYLCATSATGRGGNQPQHFGDGTRLSIL.

This chain connects TRBV10-2 to TRBJ1-1; 11 bases map to TRBD1. V dropped 4 bases and J dropped 1; count of bases not matched to a gene: 5. The CDR3 is 16 amino acids. The germline gives CDR1 WSHSY, CDR2 SAAADI. CDR3 DNA sequence: TGCGCCAGCAGTGGGGACAGGGGGTCCTCGAACACTGAAGCTTTCTTT. Translating it yields CASSGDRGSSNTEAFF.

The CDR3 sequence is CASSILDTGGYTF. CDR3 DNA: TGTGCCAGTAGTATTTTGGACACTGGGGGCTACACCTTC. The rearrangement joins TRBV19 to TRBJ1-2, with D perhaps TRBD1 (5 bases). The CDR3 has 13 residues. Germline V gene sequence: CDR1 LNHDA, CDR2 SQIVND (reference sequence). Trimming removed 3 bases at V and 8 bases at J, with 13 bases between.

The rearrangement links TRBV5-6 to TRBJ2-7, with D possibly TRBD1 on 5 matching bases. The length of the CDR3 is 14 residues. V was clipped by 4 bases and J by 9 bases, with 20 bases between them. Germline V gene data show CDR1 as SGHDT and CDR2 as YYEEEE. The CDR3 sequence is CASSPPGPGQGQYF. CDR3 nucleotide sequence: TGTGCCAGCAGCCCACCGGGCCCAGGCCAGGGGCAGTACTTC.

This rearrangement joins TRBV19 to TRBJ2-7; tentatively, D is TRBD2 (7 bases). The CDR3 loop spans 14 amino acids. Germline V gives CDR1 LNHDA, CDR2 SQIVND (reference sequence). The V and J ends lost 4 bases and 4 bases respectively, with 14 bases between them. The CDR3: CASSRQQGGYEQYF. DNA for the CDR3: TGTGCCAGTAGTAGACAACAGGGAGGGTACGAGCAGTACTTC.

The chain is built from TRBV19 and TRBJ2-3, with D possibly matching TRBD1 (5 bases). CDR3 length equals 18 residues. Trimming left V 0 bases short and J 3 bases short, with 19 bases between. CDR1 and CDR2 from the germline V gene are LNHDA and SQIVND (reference sequence). CDR3 bases: TGTGCCAGTAGTATAGATCATTGGCAGGGTGGATGGACAGATACGCAGTATTTT. Amino acids: CASSIDHWQGGWTDTQYF.

This chain's CDR3 is CSALGGYGYTF. CDR3 DNA: TGCAGTGCTTTGGGGGGCTATGGCTACACCTTC. V gene TRBV20-1 combines with J gene TRBJ1-2, with a weak D call TRBD1 (5 bases). V lost 5 bases, J lost 4 bases, and 8 bases lay in between. This CDR3 spans 11 amino acids. The germline CDR1 and CDR2 sequences are DFQATT and SNEGSKA (reference sequence).

The CDR3 coding sequence is TGTGCCAGTAGTATAGTGTTAACTAGCGGGAATCGGAATGAGCAGTTCTTC. Translation: CASSIVLTSGNRNEQFF. The chain couples TRBV19 to TRBJ2-1; 10 bases fit TRBD2. V lost 1 base and J lost 7; bases outside the gene matches: 10. Per germline, CDR1 LNHDA and CDR2 SQIVND (reference sequence). The CDR3 covers 17 residues. The full variable domain, with the rest looked up from reference TRBV19 and TRBJ2-1, is DGGITQSPKYLFRKEGQNVTLSCEQNLNHDAMYWYRQDPGQGLRLIYYSQIVNDFQKGDIAEGYSVSREKKESFPLTVTSAQKNPTAFYLCASSIVLTSGNRNEQFFGPGTRLTVL.

This clone was found once. The chain joins TRBV6-6 to TRBJ1-6; TRBD1 is a possible D gene (5 bases). CDR1 is MNHNY and CDR2 is SVGAGI in the germline V gene (reference sequence). Trimming cost V 6 bases and J 8 bases, with 17 bases left between them. This CDR3 has 15 residues. CDR3 residues: CASRLTGTFDSPLHF. The CDR3 DNA reads TGTGCCAGCAGACTGACCGGGACCTTTGATTCACCCCTCCACTTT.

The chain uses TRBV2 and TRBJ2-7; TRBD1 is a possible D gene (5 bases). The CDR3 covers 13 residues. Germline assignment: CDR1 SNHLY and CDR2 FYNNEI. V dropped 6 bases and J dropped 5 bases, with 14 bases sitting between them. CDR3 nucleotides: TGTGCCAGCAGGTTTCAGGGCTTTGACGAGCAGTACTTC. Translated: CASRFQGFDEQYF.

CDR3 in DNA: TGCGCCAGCAGTGACCTGGGGACAGGGGTTTTTGAGCAGTACTTC. Residues: CASSDLGTGVFEQYF. The chain links TRBV10-1 to TRBJ2-7, with 10 bases lining up with TRBD1. The CDR3 covers 15 residues. V shed 3 bases, J shed 7 bases, and the junction held 9 bases outside the gene matches. Germline lookup yields CDR1 WNHNN and CDR2 SYGVQD (reference sequence).

V gene TRBV27 combines with J gene TRBJ2-5; D uncertain. The germline V and J ends were trimmed by 3 bases and 4 bases, with 12 bases remaining between them. There are 14 residues in the CDR3. Germline V gene data show CDR1 as MNHEY and CDR2 as SMNVEV (reference sequence). CDR3 bases: TGTGCCAGCAGTTTTGGGGTCTCCGGAGAGACCCAGTACTTC. Its protein product is CASSFGVSGETQYF.

The chain combines TRBV9 with TRBJ1-1; 9 nucleotides align to TRBD1. The CDR3 is made up of 16 amino acids. V dropped 4 bases and J dropped 1; count of bases not matched to a gene: 8. The germline V gene encodes CDR1 SGDLS and CDR2 YYNGEE. This CDR3 is CASSPMGQGKNTEAFF. The CDR3 DNA reads as TGTGCCAGCAGCCCCATGGGACAGGGAAAGAACACTGAAGCTTTCTTT. Combining the CDR3 with reference TRBV9 and TRBJ1-1 gives the whole variable domain DSGVTQTPKHLITATGQRVTLRCSPRSGDLSVYWYQQSLDQGLQFLIQYYNGEERAKGNILERFSAQQFPDLHSELNLSSLELGDSALYFCASSPMGQGKNTEAFFGQGTRLTVV.

The J gene is TRBJ2-5, the V gene TRBV11-2, with D uncertain. Per the germline V gene, CDR1 is SGHAT and CDR2 is FQNNGV. There are 13 residues in the CDR3. The germline V and J ends were trimmed by 7 bases and 2 bases, with 11 bases remaining between them. Here the CDR3 reads CASTLGSQETQYF. CDR3 bases: TGTGCCAGCACCCTCGGATCACAAGAGACCCAGTACTTC.

The gene calls are TRBV28 and TRBJ1-1, with a possible D match to TRBD1 (6 bases). Trimming stripped 7 bases from V and 5 bases from J, with 20 bases between. The CDR3 consists of 15 residues. Germline CDR1 MDHEN, CDR2 SYDVKM. The CDR3 nucleotides are TGTGCCAGCACCGTGGGGGGGGCAGGGGTGACTGAAGCTTTCTTT. Translated: CASTVGGAGVTEAFF.

For this clone: This specimen includes other DNA sequences encoding the same CDR3. The chain links TRBV5-1 to TRBJ1-3, with unresolved D. From germline, CDR1 is SGHRS and CDR2 YFSETQ. This CDR3 has 15 residues. With 0 bases removed from V and 1 base from J, the gap between germline ends came to 8 bases. This chain's CDR3 is CASSLVPGSGNTIYF. CDR3 in DNA: TGCGCCAGCAGCTTGGTCCCCGGATCTGGAAACACCATATATTTT.

About this clone: Germline is not matched at one junction end, which may reflect a read error. This chain connects TRBV6-1 to TRBJ2-7, with D perhaps given as TRBD1 or TRBD2 (6 bases each). The CDR3 loop spans 15 amino acids. Germline V gene sequence: CDR1 MNHNS, CDR2 SASEGT. The CDR3, as DNA: TGTGCCAGCAGCGAAGGTTTAGGGGGACTTTACGAGCAGTACTTC. This gives the protein CASSEGLGGLYEQYF.

V and J are TRBV2 and TRBJ1-6; TRBD1 aligns across 7 bases. The junction had 12 bases not matched to a gene; V was cut back by 7 bases and J by 9 bases. The CDR3 runs to 15 residues. Germline CDR1 and CDR2: SNHLY and FYNNEI. Here the CDR3 DNA reads TGTGCCAGCACTAACGGGGAACAGGGGAGTTCACCCCTCCACTTT. This translates into CASTNGEQGSSPLHF. Using reference TRBV2 and TRBJ1-6 for the parts outside the CDR3, the full variable domain is EPEVTQTPSHQVTQMGQEVILRCVPISNHLYFYWYRQILGQKVEFLVSFYNNEISEKSEIFDDQFSVERPDGSNFTLKIRSTKLEDSAMYFCASTNGEQGSSPLHFGNGTRLTVT.

The chain carries TRBV25-1 and TRBJ1-2; tentative D call: TRBD1 (5 bases). This CDR3 has 14 residues. V was cut by 8 bases and J by 7 bases, with 20 bases left in between. Germline CDR1 is MGHDK and CDR2 is SYGVNS. The CDR3 loop reads CASRQVAGVGGYTF. CDR3 coding DNA: TGTGCCAGCCGCCAAGTGGCGGGGGTAGGTGGCTACACCTTC.

The V and J genes are TRBV25-1 and TRBJ2-1, with TRBD2 as a possible D gene (6 bases). Trimming stripped 1 base from V and 2 bases from J, with 12 bases between. This CDR3 spans 16 amino acids. Germline V gene data show CDR1 as MGHDK and CDR2 as SYGVNS. CDR3 bases: TGTGCCAGCAGTGAATCTGGCGGGAAAGCCTACAATGAGCAGTTCTTC. Translated: CASSESGGKAYNEQFF.

A few counts support this clone. Other DNA sequences from this sample encode an identical CDR3 as well. The chain couples TRBV2 to TRBJ2-3; TRBD2 matches 8 bases. This CDR3 is built from 13 residues. CDR1 is SNHLY and CDR2 is FYNNEI in the germline V gene. With V trimmed by 4 bases and J by 4 bases, 1 base remained unmatched. The CDR3 nucleotides read TGTGCCAGCAGTGGGGGACTAGCAGATACGCAGTATTTT. Its protein product is CASSGGLADTQYF.

This chain links TRBV7-9 with TRBJ2-2; 7 bases are a match to TRBD1. Germline values: CDR1 SEHNR, CDR2 FQNEAQ (reference sequence). This CDR3 comprises 17 residues. V gave up 1 base and J gave up 6 bases; unmatched junction bases: 11. DNA for the CDR3: TGTGCCAGCAGCTTAGGTCTTCGCCTAGGGGGCGCCGGGGAGCTGTTTTTT. Translating it yields CASSLGLRLGGAGELFF.

V is TRBV11-2 and J is TRBJ2-7; 7 nucleotides agree with TRBD1. V gave up 6 bases and J gave up 0 bases; unmatched junction bases: 5. Germline assignment: CDR1 SGHAT and CDR2 FQNNGV. The CDR3 totals 14 residues. The CDR3 DNA reads as TGTGCCAGCAGACCCGGGACAGACTCCTACGAGCAGTACTTC. This encodes CASRPGTDSYEQYF. The whole variable domain, filled in from reference TRBV11-2 and TRBJ2-7, reads EAGVAQSPRYKIIEKRQSVAFWCNPISGHATLYWYQQILGQGPKLLIQFQNNGVVDDSQLPKDRFSAERLKGVDSTLKIQPAKLEDSAVYLCASRPGTDSYEQYFGPGTRLTVT.

This sequence joins TRBV25-1 and TRBJ1-2, with D unresolved. Germline V CDR1 and CDR2: MGHDK, SYGVNS. The germline V and J ends were trimmed by 3 bases and 4 bases, with 9 bases remaining between them. This CDR3 spans 13 amino acids. The CDR3 bases are TGTGCCAGCAGTGAGTTTAAGGGCTATGGCTACACCTTC. Protein sequence: CASSEFKGYGYTF.

The chain combines TRBV5-4 with TRBJ2-7; D tentatively fits TRBD1 or TRBD2 (5 bases each). Germline V gene sequence: CDR1 SGHNT, CDR2 YYREEE (reference sequence). The CDR3 spans 13 residues. Trimming removed 5 bases from V and 0 bases from J, with 9 bases in between. Here the CDR3 reads CASRPGLSYEQYF. CDR3 nucleotide sequence: TGTGCCAGCAGGCCGGGGCTCTCCTACGAGCAGTACTTC.